This T cell receptor (beta chain) was sequenced in a study of ipilimumab plus nivolumab after autologous stem cell transplantation. Study-wide context: Typical patient got a handful of ipilimumab doses and about eight nivolumab doses (median).

Method: immunoSEQ multiplex PCR; TCRdb's copy keeps in-frame clones and lacks some. Counted here are about 16,000 clones, more than 80% occurring once; the ten biggest clones make up roughly 18%. This CDR3 contains 15 residues. This receptor was taken from a male donor with diffuse large B-cell lymphoma. The chain recombines TRBV21-1 with TRBJ2-7; no check of the table's D call, TRBD1, against the DNA was made. TRBV21-1 is annotated as a pseudogene. This specimen consisted of PBMCs, obtained in a trial of ipilimumab plus nivolumab as post-transplant consolidation. The CDR3 nucleotides read TGTGCCAGCAGCAAGTCAATACAGGGGGTCTACGAGCAGTACTTC. This translates into CASSKSIQGVYEQYF.